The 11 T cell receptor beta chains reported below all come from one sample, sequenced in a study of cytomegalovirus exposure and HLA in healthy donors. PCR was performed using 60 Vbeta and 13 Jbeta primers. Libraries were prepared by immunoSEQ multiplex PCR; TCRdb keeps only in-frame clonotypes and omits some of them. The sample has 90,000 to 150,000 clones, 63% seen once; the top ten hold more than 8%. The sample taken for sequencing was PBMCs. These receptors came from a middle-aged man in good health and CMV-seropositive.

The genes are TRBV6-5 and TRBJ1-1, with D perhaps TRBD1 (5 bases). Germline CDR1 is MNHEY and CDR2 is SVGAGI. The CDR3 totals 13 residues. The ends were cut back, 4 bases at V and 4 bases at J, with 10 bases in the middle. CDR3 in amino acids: CASSFAGPTEAFF. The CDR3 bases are TGTGCCAGCAGTTTTGCAGGGCCCACTGAAGCTTTCTTT.

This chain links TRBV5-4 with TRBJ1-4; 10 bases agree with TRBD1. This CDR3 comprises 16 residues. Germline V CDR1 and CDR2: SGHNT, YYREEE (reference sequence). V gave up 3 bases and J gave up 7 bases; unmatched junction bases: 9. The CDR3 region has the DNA TGTGCCAGCAGCTCCTCTAGGACAGGGGGATTTGAAAAACTGTTTTTT. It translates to CASSSSRTGGFEKLFF.

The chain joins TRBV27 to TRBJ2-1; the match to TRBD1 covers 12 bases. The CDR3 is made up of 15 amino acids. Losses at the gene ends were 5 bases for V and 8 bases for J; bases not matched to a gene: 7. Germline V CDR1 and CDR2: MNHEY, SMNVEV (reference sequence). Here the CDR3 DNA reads TGTGCCAGCAGTGCTCCGGGACAGGGGGCCGATGAGCAGTTCTTC. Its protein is CASSAPGQGADEQFF.

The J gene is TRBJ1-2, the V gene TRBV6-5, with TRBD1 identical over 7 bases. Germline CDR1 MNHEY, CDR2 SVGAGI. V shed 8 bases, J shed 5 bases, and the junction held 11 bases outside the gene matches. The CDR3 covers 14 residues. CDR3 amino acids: CASRDSHPFYGYTF. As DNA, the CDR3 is TGTGCCAGCCGGGACAGCCACCCGTTTTATGGCTACACCTTC.

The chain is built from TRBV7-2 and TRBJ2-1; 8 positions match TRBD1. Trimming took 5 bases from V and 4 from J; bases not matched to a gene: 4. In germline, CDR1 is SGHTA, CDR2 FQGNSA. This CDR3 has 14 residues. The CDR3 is CASSRDRTYNEQFF. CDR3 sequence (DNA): TGTGCCAGCAGCCGGGACAGGACTTACAATGAGCAGTTCTTC. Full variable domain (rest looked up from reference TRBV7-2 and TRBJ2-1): GAGVSQSPSNKVTEKGKDVELRCDPISGHTALYWYRQSLGQGLEFLIYFQGNSAPDKSGLPSDRFSAERTGGSVSTLTIQRTQQEDSAVYLCASSRDRTYNEQFFGPGTRLTVL.

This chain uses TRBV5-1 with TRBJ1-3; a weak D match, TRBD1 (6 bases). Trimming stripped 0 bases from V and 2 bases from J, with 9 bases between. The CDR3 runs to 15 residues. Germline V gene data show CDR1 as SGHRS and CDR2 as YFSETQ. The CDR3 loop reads CASSLGDNPGNTIYF. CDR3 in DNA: TGCGCCAGCAGCTTGGGGGACAACCCTGGAAACACCATATATTTT. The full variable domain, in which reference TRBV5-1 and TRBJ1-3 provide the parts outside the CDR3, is KAGVTQTPRYLIKTRGQQVTLSCSPISGHRSVSWYQQTPGQGLQFLFEYFSETQRNKGNFPGRFSGRQFSNSRSEMNVSTLELGDSALYLCASSLGDNPGNTIYFGEGSWLTVV.

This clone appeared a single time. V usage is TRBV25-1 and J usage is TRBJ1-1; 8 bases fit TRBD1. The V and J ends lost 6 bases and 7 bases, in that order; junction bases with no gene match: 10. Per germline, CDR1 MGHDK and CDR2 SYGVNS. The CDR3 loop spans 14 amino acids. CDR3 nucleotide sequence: TGTGCCAGCAGGACACAGGGGGGGGGAAGTGAAGCTTTCTTT. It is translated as CASRTQGGGSEAFF.

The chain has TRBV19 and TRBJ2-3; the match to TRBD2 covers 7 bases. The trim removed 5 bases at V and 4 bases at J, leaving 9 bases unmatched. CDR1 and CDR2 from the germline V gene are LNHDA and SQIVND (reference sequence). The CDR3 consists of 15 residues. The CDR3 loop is CASSWRGGPADTQYF. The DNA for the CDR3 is TGTGCCAGTAGTTGGCGCGGGGGACCCGCAGATACGCAGTATTTT.

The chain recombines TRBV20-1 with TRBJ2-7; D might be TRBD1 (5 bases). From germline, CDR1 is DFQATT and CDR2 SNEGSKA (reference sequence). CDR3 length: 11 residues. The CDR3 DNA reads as TGCAGCGCCCTCAGGGCCTACGAGCAGTACTTC. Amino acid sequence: CSALRAYEQYF.

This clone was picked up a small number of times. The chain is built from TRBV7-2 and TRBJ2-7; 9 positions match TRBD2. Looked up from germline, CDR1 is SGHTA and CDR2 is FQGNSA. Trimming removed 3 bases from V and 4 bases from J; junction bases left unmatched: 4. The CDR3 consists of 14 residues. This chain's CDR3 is CASSLGGGAYEQYF. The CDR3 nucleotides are TGTGCCAGCAGCTTGGGCGGGGGGGCTTACGAGCAGTACTTC.

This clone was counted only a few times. For the CDR3, the DNA is TGTGCCAGCAGCTTATATACAGGGGATCTTGCTGAAGCTTTCTTT. Translated: CASSLYTGDLAEAFF. This rearrangement joins TRBV5-6 to TRBJ1-1; 7 bases agree with TRBD1. V lost 2 bases, J lost 6 bases, and 10 bases stayed unmatched. Germline loops: CDR1 SGHDT, CDR2 YYEEEE. The CDR3 extends over 15 amino acids.